The T cell receptor beta chain under discussion was sequenced for a study of blood T cell repertoires in COVID-19. Study overall: There were acute and convalescent COVID-19 samples, and they came from the United States, Italy and Spain. In each case, the material was cDNA or gDNA derived from T cells, B-cell-depleted T cells, or PBMCs.

Only in-frame clones appear in the TCRdb table, and some are missing; sequencing was by immunoSEQ multiplex PCR. The table records 300,000 to 500,000 clones, approximately 90% of them present only once. Enrolled through a virtual design, the participants were between 18 and 89 years of age and came from some 26 US areas. Assignment of participants to cohorts was predicated upon participant-reported clinical history. Germline V gene sequence: CDR1 KGHDR, CDR2 SFDVKD. V lost 3 bases to trimming and J lost 4 bases, with 11 bases between them. CDR3 size: 14 residues. Only one count was recorded for this clone.

The rearrangement joins TRBV24-1 to TRBJ2-5, with D perhaps matching TRBD2 (5 bases). The sample taken for sequencing was PBMCs or T cells enriched from blood (not recorded which). This receptor was obtained from a young woman with acute COVID-19. The CDR3 spells CATSDPAGLETQYF. The CDR3 DNA reads TGTGCCACCAGTGATCCGGCGGGCTTAGAGACCCAGTACTTC.